Here is one TCR beta chain with its context. Its cognate antigen has yet to be identified. No qualities accompany the bases; no much larger clone lies one base away. Systemically healthy Caucasian individuals from Russia, 35 to 50 in total and aged about 6 to 100 years, were included as donors. Each donor gave about 9.7 milliliters of peripheral blood, drawn into EDTA-treated Vacutainer tubes. Ficoll-Paque density-gradient centrifugation was used to isolate PBMCs, with at least 7 million obtained per sample. Total RNA was extracted from PBMCs with Trizol reagent, with at least 5.5 micrograms obtained per sample. For every donor, flow cytometry on a PBMC aliquot measured the percentage of naive CD45RAhigh/CD27high T cells. The library was obtained by 5' RACE. Sequencing was carried out with an Illumina HiSeq 2500. The second PCR ran for about 6 to 11 cycles and used a J-beta primer mix along with a sample-barcoded 5' primer. A unique molecular identifier was introduced onto each TCR beta cDNA molecule by a template-switch 5' adaptor carrying 12 random nucleotides. Each sample yielded at least 2.5 million CDR3-containing paired-end reads. First-strand cDNA synthesis was performed from all RNA using the Mint cDNA synthesis kit, with priming by a TRBC-specific oligonucleotide. All cDNA was treated with uracil-DNA glycosylase and then went through a first 18-cycle PCR with the universal primers M1SS and BC2_uni_R. The authors processed their data as follows. Normalization of each sample was performed by random selection of 1 million high-quality reads, each carrying a distinct molecular identifier. Instead of being binned into consensus sequences, reads that shared molecular identifiers were thrown out. MiTCR, with a Q25 quality threshold and the strictest error-elimination algorithm, was used for CDR3 identification, clonotype clustering and error correction. A nonparametric unseen species model with Euler transformation was used to estimate lower-bound total TCR beta diversity. TCRdb redid the processing of the public reads, applying fastp at Q25 and MiXCR, and retained in-frame beta chains. Here each entry gathers all rows of one CDR3 protein and keeps the most common genes and DNA. The V and J calls and clone size come from TCRdb's table, not from the authors' own analysis. The sample table records around 710,000 distinct CDR3 sequences; about 42% of these occur just once. The top ten clonotypes cover around a fifth of the sample.

This entry comes from a study of blood T cells in healthy people across ages (dated by TCRdb to 2015 to 2017). Concerning the study at large: In model experiments, template switching captured about one uniquely barcoded TCR beta cDNA molecule for every two T cells. To avoid experimental bias, donors of different ages were distributed randomly across sequencing lanes. To track age-related changes in TCR beta repertoire diversity, the study relied on deep sequencing normalized with unique cDNA molecular identifiers. Two additional independent replicas of 1 million unique cDNA reads from the same blood draw were analyzed for two donors (one aged 18 to 29 and one aged 80 or older). The donors were divided into four age groups: young (average about 16 years), middle-aged (roughly 42), aged (about 62) and long-lived (more than 75).

The research as a whole found: Observed TCR beta diversity per million T cells fell roughly linearly with age, and a significant reduction was already apparent by age about 36. Total diversity estimates from one million sequenced T cells were considered lower bounds and underestimates. Since profiling was done on bulk unsorted PBMCs, naive and antigen-experienced compartments could not be conclusively compared. Compared with the aged group, the long-lived group had more naive CD4+ T cells, fewer expanded clones and increased TCR diversity, suggesting age selection. Observed TCR beta diversity correlated strongly with the percentage of naive T cells measured by flow cytometry. Because donor CMV infection status was unknown, age-related changes in expanded clonotypes were potentially confounded.

The TCR originated in a woman aged 60-70 years in good health. The specimen was blood.

At the DNA level, the sequence is TGTGCCAGCAGCGTAGAGGTGGGGCACACTGAAGCTTTCTTT. It translates to CASSVEVGHTEAFF. The rearranged chain carries TRBV9 and TRBJ1-1; a tentative D match to TRBD1 spans 5 bases. Reading from cysteine to phenylalanine, the CDR3 counts 14 amino acids. Solely the CDR3 DNA is kept, with 42 bases framed from the first base. The germline V gene gives CDR1 as SGDLS and CDR2 as YYNGEE. Cut back by 0 bases and 3 bases, the V and J ends lie 9 bases apart.